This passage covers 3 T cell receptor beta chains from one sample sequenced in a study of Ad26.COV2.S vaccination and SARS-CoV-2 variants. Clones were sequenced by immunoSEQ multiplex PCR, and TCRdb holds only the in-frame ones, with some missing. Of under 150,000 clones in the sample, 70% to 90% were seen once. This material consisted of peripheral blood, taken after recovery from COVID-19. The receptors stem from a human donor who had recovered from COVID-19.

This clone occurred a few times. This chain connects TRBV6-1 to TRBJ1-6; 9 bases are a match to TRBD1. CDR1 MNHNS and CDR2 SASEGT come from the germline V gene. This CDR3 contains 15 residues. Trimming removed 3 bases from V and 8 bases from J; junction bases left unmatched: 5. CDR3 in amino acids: CASSDRDRVYSPLHF. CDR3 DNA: TGTGCCAGCAGTGACCGGGACAGGGTCTATTCACCCCTCCACTTT.

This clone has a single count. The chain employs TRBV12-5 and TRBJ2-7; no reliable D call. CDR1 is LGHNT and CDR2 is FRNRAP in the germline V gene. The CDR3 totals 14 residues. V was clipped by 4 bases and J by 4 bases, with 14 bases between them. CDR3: CASGSPTIIYEQYF. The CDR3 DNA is TGTGCTAGTGGTTCCCCAACCATTATTTACGAGCAGTACTTC.

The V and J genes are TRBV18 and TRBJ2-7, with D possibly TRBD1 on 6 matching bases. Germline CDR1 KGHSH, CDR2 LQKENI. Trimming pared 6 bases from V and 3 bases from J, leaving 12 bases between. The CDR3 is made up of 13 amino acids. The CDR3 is CASSLRQDYEQYF. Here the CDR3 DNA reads TGTGCCAGCTCTCTTAGACAGGACTACGAGCAGTACTTC.